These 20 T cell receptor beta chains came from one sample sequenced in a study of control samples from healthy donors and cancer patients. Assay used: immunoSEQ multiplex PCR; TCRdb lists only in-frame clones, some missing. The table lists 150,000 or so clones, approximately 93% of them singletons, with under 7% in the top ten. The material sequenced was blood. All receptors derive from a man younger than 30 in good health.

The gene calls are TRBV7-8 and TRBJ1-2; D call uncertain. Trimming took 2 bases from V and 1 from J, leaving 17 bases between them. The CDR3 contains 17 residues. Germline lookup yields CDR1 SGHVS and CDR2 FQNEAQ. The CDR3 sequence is CASSLISAPSYNYGYTF. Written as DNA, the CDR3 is TGTGCCAGCAGCTTAATTTCGGCGCCTTCATATAACTATGGCTACACCTTC.

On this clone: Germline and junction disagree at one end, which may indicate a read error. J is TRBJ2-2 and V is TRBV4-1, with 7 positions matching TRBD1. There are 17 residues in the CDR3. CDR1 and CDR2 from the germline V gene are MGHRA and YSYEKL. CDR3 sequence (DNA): TGCGCCAGCACCCAATTGGTAGGGGGCGCCGACACCGGGGAGCTGTTTTTT. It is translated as CASTQLVGGADTGELFF.

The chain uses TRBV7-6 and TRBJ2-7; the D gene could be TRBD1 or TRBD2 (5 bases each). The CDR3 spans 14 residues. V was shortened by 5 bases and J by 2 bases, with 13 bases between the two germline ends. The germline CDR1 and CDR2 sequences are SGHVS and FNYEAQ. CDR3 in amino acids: CASSPPGRPYEQYF. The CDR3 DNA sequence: TGTGCCAGCAGCCCTCCGGGACGCCCCTACGAGCAGTACTTC.

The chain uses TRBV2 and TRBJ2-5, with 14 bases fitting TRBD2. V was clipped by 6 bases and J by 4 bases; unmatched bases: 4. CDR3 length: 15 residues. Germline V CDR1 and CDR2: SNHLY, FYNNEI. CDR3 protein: CASRRGTSGRETQYF. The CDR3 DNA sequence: TGTGCCAGCAGGAGAGGGACTAGCGGGAGAGAGACCCAGTACTTC.

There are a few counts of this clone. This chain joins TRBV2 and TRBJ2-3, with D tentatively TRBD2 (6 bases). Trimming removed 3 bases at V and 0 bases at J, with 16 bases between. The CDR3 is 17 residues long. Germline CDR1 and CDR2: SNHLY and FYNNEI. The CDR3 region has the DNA TGTGCCAGCAGTGATCTCACGGGACGGGGGAGCACAGATACGCAGTATTTT. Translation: CASSDLTGRGSTDTQYF. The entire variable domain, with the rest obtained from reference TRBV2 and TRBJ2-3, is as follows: EPEVTQTPSHQVTQMGQEVILRCVPISNHLYFYWYRQILGQKVEFLVSFYNNEISEKSEIFDDQFSVERPDGSNFTLKIRSTKLEDSAMYFCASSDLTGRGSTDTQYFGPGTRLTVL.

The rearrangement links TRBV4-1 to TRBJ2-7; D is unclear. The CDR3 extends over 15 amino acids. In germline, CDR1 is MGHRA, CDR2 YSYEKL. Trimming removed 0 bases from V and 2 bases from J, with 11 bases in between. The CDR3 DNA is TGCGCCAGCAGCCAAGATTCGGCAGAAACCTACGAGCAGTACTTC. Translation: CASSQDSAETYEQYF.

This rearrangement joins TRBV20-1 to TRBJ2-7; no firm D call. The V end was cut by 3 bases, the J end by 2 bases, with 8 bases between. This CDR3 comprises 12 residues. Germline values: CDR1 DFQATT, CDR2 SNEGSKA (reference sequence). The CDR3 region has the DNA TGCAGTGCTAGTGACGGACCCTACGAGCAGTACTTC. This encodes CSASDGPYEQYF.

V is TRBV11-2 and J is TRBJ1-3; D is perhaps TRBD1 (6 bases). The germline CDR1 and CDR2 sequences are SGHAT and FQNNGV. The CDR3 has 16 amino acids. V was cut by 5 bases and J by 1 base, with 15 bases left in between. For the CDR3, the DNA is TGTGCCAGCAGCCTAACGATTACAGGGTCTGGAAACACCATATATTTT. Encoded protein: CASSLTITGSGNTIYF. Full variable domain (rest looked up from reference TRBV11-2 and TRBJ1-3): EAGVAQSPRYKIIEKRQSVAFWCNPISGHATLYWYQQILGQGPKLLIQFQNNGVVDDSQLPKDRFSAERLKGVDSTLKIQPAKLEDSAVYLCASSLTITGSGNTIYFGEGSWLTVV.

This CDR3 is CASSLAYRDTETQYF. In DNA, the CDR3 is TGTGCCAGCAGCTTAGCTTACAGGGACACCGAGACCCAGTACTTC. This sequence joins TRBV11-3 and TRBJ2-5; D is possibly TRBD1 (6 bases). The V and J ends lost 1 base and 5 bases respectively, with 14 bases between them. Germline V gene lookup returns CDR1 SGHNT and CDR2 YENEEA. The CDR3 loop spans 15 amino acids.

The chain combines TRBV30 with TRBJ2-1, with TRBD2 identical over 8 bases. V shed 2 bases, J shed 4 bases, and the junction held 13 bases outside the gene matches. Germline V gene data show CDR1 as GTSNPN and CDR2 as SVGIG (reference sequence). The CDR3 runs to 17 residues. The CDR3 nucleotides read TGTGCCTGGAGTCCTCAAAAAGGAACGGGGGGGTACAATGAGCAGTTCTTC. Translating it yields CAWSPQKGTGGYNEQFF.

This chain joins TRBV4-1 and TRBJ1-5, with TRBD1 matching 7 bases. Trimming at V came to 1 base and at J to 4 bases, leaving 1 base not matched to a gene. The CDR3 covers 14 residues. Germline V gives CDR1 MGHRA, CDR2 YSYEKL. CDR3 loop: CASSQVRGNQPQHF. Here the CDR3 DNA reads TGCGCCAGCAGCCAAGTCAGGGGGAATCAGCCCCAGCATTTT.

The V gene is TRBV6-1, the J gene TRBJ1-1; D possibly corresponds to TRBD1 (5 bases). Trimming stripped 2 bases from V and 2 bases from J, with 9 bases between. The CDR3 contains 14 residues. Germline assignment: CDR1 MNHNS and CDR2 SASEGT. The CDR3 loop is CASSERGVNTEAFF. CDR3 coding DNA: TGTGCCAGCAGTGAACGAGGGGTAAACACTGAAGCTTTCTTT.

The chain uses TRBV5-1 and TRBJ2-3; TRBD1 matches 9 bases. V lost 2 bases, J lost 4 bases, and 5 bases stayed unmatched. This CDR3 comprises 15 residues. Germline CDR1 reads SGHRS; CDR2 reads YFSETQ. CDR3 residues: CASSFMGQGADTQYF. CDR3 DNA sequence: TGCGCCAGCAGCTTTATGGGACAGGGTGCAGATACGCAGTATTTT.

The CDR3 loop is CASSQASFEQFF. As DNA, the CDR3 is TGTGCCAGCAGCCAAGCTAGCTTTGAGCAGTTCTTC. This chain joins TRBV3-1 (or the pseudogene TRBV3-2) and TRBJ2-1; D may be TRBD2 (5 bases). The germline V and J ends were trimmed by 1 base and 9 bases, with 7 bases remaining between them. CDR3 length: 12 amino acids. The germline V gene has CDR1 LGHDT and CDR2 YNNKEL (reference sequence).

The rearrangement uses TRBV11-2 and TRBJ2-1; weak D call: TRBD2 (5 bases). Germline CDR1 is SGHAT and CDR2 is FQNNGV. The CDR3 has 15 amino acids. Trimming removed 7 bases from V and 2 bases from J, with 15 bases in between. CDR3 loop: CASTPFVATYNEQFF. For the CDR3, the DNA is TGTGCCAGCACCCCCTTCGTAGCGACCTACAATGAGCAGTTCTTC.

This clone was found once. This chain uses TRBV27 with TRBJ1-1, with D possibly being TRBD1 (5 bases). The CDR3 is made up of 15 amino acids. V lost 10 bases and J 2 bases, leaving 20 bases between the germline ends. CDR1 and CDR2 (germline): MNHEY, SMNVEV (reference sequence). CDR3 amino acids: CATHPGGTSNTEAFF. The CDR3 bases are TGTGCCACTCACCCCGGCGGGACCTCAAACACTGAAGCTTTCTTT.

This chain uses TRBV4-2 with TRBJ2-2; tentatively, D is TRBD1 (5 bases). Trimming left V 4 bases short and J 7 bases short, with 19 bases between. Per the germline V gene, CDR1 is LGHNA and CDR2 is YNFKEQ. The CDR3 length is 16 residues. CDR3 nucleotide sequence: TGTGCCAGCAGCCGTACATTCAGGGATAAGGGCGGGGAGCTGTTTTTT. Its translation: CASSRTFRDKGGELFF.

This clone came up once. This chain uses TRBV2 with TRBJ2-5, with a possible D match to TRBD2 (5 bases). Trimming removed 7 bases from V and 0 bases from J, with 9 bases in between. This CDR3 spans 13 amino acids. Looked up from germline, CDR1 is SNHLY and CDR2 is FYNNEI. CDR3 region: CASTPGNQETQYF. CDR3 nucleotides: TGTGCCAGCACGCCGGGAAACCAAGAGACCCAGTACTTC.

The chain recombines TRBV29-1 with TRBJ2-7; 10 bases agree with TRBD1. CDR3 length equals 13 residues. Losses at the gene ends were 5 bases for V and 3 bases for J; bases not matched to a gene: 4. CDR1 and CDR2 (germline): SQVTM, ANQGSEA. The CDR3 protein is CSVRGQGVYEQYF. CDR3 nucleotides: TGCAGCGTTAGAGGACAGGGGGTCTACGAGCAGTACTTC.

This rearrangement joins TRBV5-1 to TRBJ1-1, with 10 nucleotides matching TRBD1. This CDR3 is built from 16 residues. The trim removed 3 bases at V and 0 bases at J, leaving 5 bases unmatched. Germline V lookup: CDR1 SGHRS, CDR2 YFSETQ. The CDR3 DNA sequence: TGCGCCAGCAGCTGGGGGACAGGGGAGATGAACACTGAAGCTTTCTTT. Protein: CASSWGTGEMNTEAFF.